The rows below give T cell receptor beta chains drawn from one sample of a study of beta chain features in type 1 diabetes. Produced via immunoSEQ multiplex PCR; TCRdb's table is partial and in-frame only. The sample lists about 70,000 clones; nearly 50% were seen once. Sequencing was performed on central memory CD4+ T cells from blood. The receptor source for this set is a man aged 25 to 45 with type 1 diabetes. CDR3s include the opening cysteine and the closing phenylalanine or tryptophan. A D gene is named only where the DNA matches it firmly. Clone sizes are given selectively: once, few, many, or a class where the clone is expanded.

>TRBJ1-3|TRBV2|NA|TRBD1
CASSRDSSSSGNTIYF
TGTGCCAGCAGTCGGGACAGTAGTTCCTCTGGAAACACCATATATTTT
>TRBJ2-5|TRBV15|once|TRBD2
CATSRDRREETQYF
TGTGCCACCAGCAGAGATCGGCGGGAGGAGACCCAGTACTTC
>TRBJ2-3|TRBV4-2|NA|TRBD2
CASSQEVTSGLQYF
TGTGCCAGCAGCCAAGAAGTGACTAGCGGGCTTCAGTATTTT
>TRBJ2-5|TRBV5-1|few|NA
CASSPGRGGQETQYF
TGCGCCAGCAGCCCGGGTAGAGGAGGGCAAGAGACCCAGTACTTC
>TRBJ2-2|TRBV9|NA|NA
CASSVGGIGELFF
TGTGCCAGCAGCGTAGGGGGCATCGGGGAGCTGTTTTTT
>TRBJ2-5|TRBV9|NA|TRBD2
CASNRLAGGETQYF
TGTGCCAGCAACCGACTAGCGGGAGGAGAGACCCAGTACTTC
>TRBJ2-7|TRBV20-1|NA|NA
CSASPGGEQYF
TGCAGTGCTAGTCCCGGGGGCGAGCAGTACTTC
>TRBJ2-7|TRBV6-5|NA|NA
CASSYSSTVGYEQYF
TGTGCCAGCAGTTACTCCTCTACTGTCGGCTACGAGCAGTACTTC
>TRBJ2-3|TRBV6-1|NA|TRBD1
CASTDRGQGRPQYF
TGTGCCAGCACCGACAGGGGGCAGGGGCGTCCGCAGTATTTT
>TRBJ2-1|TRBV18|NA|TRBD1
CASSPGGQGIHNEQFF
TGTGCCAGCTCACCTGGGGGACAGGGGATTCACAATGAGCAGTTCTTC
>TRBJ2-1|TRBV5-1|NA|NA
CASSLGAKGTPYNEQFF
TGCGCCAGCAGCTTGGGGGCGAAGGGGACACCCTACAATGAGCAGTTCTTC
>TRBJ1-2|TRBV5-6|once|NA
CASSLAGARYGYTF
TGTGCCAGCAGCTTGGCAGGGGCGCGCTATGGCTACACCTTC
>TRBJ1-2|TRBV15|once|NA
CATSSQGGNYGYTF
TGTGCCACCAGCAGTCAGGGAGGAAACTATGGCTACACCTTC
>TRBJ2-4|TRBV4-1|NA|NA
CASSHTDWGQENIQYF
TGCGCCAGCAGCCATACCGATTGGGGACAAGAAAACATTCAGTACTTC
>TRBJ1-2|TRBV23-1|few|TRBD1
CASIPTGSPYGYTF
TGCGCCAGCATTCCGACAGGGTCTCCCTATGGCTACACCTTC
>TRBJ2-5|TRBV7-2|few|NA
CASSSSRETQYF
TGTGCCAGCAGTTCCTCCCGGGAGACCCAGTACTTC
>TRBJ1-4|TRBV7-9|few|TRBD1
CASSDSDRGTWYNEKLFF
TGTGCCAGCAGCGACTCCGACAGGGGCACTTGGTATAATGAAAAACTGTTTTTT
>TRBJ2-3|TRBV7-9|NA|NA
CASSSTDRTRSDTQYF
TGTGCCAGCAGCTCCACCGACAGGACTCGGTCAGATACGCAGTATTTT
>TRBJ2-3|TRBV5-1|few|TRBD2
CASSLDPLGLAGGTDTQYF
TGCGCCAGCAGCTTGGATCCCCTCGGGCTAGCGGGGGGGACAGATACGCAGTATTTT
>TRBJ2-7|TRBV6-1|NA|TRBD1
CASSDGGQGDSYEQYF
TGTGCCAGCAGTGACGGGGGACAGGGAGACTCCTACGAGCAGTACTTC
>TRBJ2-1|TRBV10-3|NA|NA
CAISDGSAKQFF
TGTGCCATCAGTGATGGGAGTGCTAAGCAGTTCTTC
>TRBJ2-6|TRBV29-1|NA|NA
CSVGQSSGANVLTF
TGCAGCGTTGGACAAAGCTCTGGGGCCAACGTCCTGACTTTC
>TRBJ2-1|TRBV20-1|NA|TRBD2
CSAGTIEQFF
TGCAGTGCTGGGACTATTGAGCAGTTCTTC
>TRBJ2-5|TRBV7-9|NA|NA
CASSRDRETQYF
TGTGCCAGCAGCCGCGACAGGGAGACCCAGTACTTC
>TRBJ1-1|TRBV2|NA|NA
CASSEGRLSLLATEAFF
TGTGCCAGCAGTGAGGGGCGGCTGTCTTTGTTGGCAACTGAAGCTTTCTTT
>TRBJ2-7|TRBV30|few|NA
CACQASLYEQYF
TGTGCCTGCCAGGCCTCCCTGTACGAGCAGTACTTC
>TRBJ2-7|TRBV4-1|NA|TRBD1
CASSLRTGGKGNEQYF
TGCGCCAGCAGCCTGCGTACAGGGGGCAAGGGTAACGAGCAGTACTTC
>TRBJ2-1|TRBV5-4|few|NA
CASSFSLNEQFF
TGTGCCAGCAGCTTTAGCCTAAATGAGCAGTTCTTC
>TRBJ1-5|TRBV30|NA|NA
CAWSLTGGQPQHF
TGTGCCTGGAGCCTTACTGGGGGGCAGCCCCAGCATTTT
>TRBJ2-1|TRBV10-2|NA|NA
CASSGGEVDGYEQFF
TGCGCCAGCAGCGGAGGGGAAGTGGACGGCTATGAGCAGTTCTTC
>TRBJ2-2|TRBV6-1|NA|TRBD1
CATRGQGPGELFF
TGTGCCACCAGGGGACAGGGACCCGGGGAGCTGTTTTTT
>TRBJ1-1|TRBV2|NA|NA
CASSSRGNTEAFF
TGTGCCAGCAGTTCGAGAGGGAACACTGAAGCTTTCTTT
>TRBJ2-6|TRBV23-1|few|TRBD1
CASSQLTGPQAGANVLTF
TGCGCCAGCAGTCAATTGACAGGGCCCCAAGCTGGGGCCAACGTCCTGACTTTC
>TRBJ2-2|TRBV9|once|NA
CASSVEMGARGTGELFF
TGTGCCAGCAGCGTAGAGATGGGGGCCCGGGGCACCGGGGAGCTGTTTTTT
>TRBJ2-3|TRBV28|few|NA
CASKSTTNTQYF
TGTGCCAGCAAATCGACCACTAATACGCAGTATTTT
>TRBJ1-1|TRBV18|NA|NA
CASSRDMNTEAFF
TGTGCCAGCTCACGGGACATGAACACTGAAGCTTTCTTT
>TRBJ2-6|TRBV29-1|NA|NA
CSVEDRTGANVLTF
TGCAGCGTTGAAGACAGGACTGGGGCCAACGTCCTGACTTTC
>TRBJ2-1|TRBV5-6|few|TRBD2
CASSLYGRSSYNEQFF
TGTGCCAGCAGCTTGTACGGGAGGTCCTCCTACAATGAGCAGTTCTTC
>TRBJ2-2|TRBV5-1|NA|NA
CASSSPRGANTGELFF
TGCGCCAGCAGCAGCCCTCGGGGAGCGAACACCGGGGAGCTGTTTTTT
>TRBJ1-2|TRBV6-1|NA|NA
CASSSREGTYGYTF
TGTGCCAGCAGTTCCAGGGAGGGCACTTATGGCTACACCTTC
>TRBJ2-7|TRBV27|NA|NA
CASGASETGTYEQYF
TGTGCCAGCGGAGCGTCCGAGACAGGAACCTACGAGCAGTACTTC
>TRBJ1-5|TRBV25-1|NA|NA
CASSAGGGSNQPQHF
TGTGCCAGCAGTGCGGGAGGGGGTAGCAATCAGCCCCAGCATTTT
>TRBJ1-1|TRBV10-3|NA|TRBD1
CAISLQGARGNTEAFF
TGTGCCATCAGTCTACAGGGGGCGAGGGGGAACACTGAAGCTTTCTTT
>TRBJ1-5|TRBV6-5|NA|TRBD1
CASSGDRGSNQPQHF
TGTGCCAGCAGTGGAGACAGGGGGAGCAATCAGCCCCAGCATTTT
>TRBJ1-6|TRBV4-1|NA|TRBD1
CASSPRDRANSPLHF
TGCGCCAGCAGCCCACGGGACAGGGCTAATTCACCCCTCCACTTT
>TRBJ2-1|TRBV19|NA|NA
CAITGTDNEQFF
TGTGCCATTACGGGGACTGACAATGAGCAGTTCTTC
>TRBJ1-4|TRBV7-2|few|TRBD1
CASSTGQANEKLFF
TGTGCCAGCAGCACGGGACAGGCTAATGAAAAACTGTTTTTT
>TRBJ2-3|TRBV12-5|once|NA
CASGLDRSPTDTQYF
TGTGCTAGTGGTTTGGACAGGAGCCCCACAGATACGCAGTATTTT
>TRBJ2-7|TRBV5-6|NA|TRBD2
CASSPQGLAGVYEQYF
TGTGCCAGCAGCCCTCAAGGACTAGCGGGAGTCTACGAGCAGTACTTC
>TRBJ1-5|TRBV6-1|NA|NA
CASSEDLGGDQPQHF
TGTGCCAGCAGTGAAGACTTAGGAGGGGATCAGCCCCAGCATTTT
>TRBJ1-5|TRBV2|few|NA
CASSEQGMGNQPQHF
TGTGCCAGCAGTGAACAGGGGATGGGCAATCAGCCCCAGCATTTT
>TRBJ2-7|TRBV11-2|NA|NA
CACSDSGVSYEQYF
TGTGCCTGCTCGGACAGCGGGGTTAGCTACGAGCAGTACTTC
>TRBJ2-4|TRBV6-5|NA|NA
CASSGLGGDIQYF
TGTGCCAGCAGTGGCCTCGGCGGGGACATTCAGTACTTC